The clone carrying this TCR beta chain was seen only once. The data derive from a study of OX40 agonist ivuxolimab in advanced cancers. Study overall: Patients were around 83% male with ages roughly 20 to 90, mean roughly 64.

The length of the CDR3 is 15 residues. Per the germline V gene, CDR1 is SGHTA and CDR2 is FQGNSA. V lost 1 base and J lost 7; bases outside the gene matches: 8. Profiling relied on immunoSEQ multiplex PCR, and the TCRdb table lists in-frame clones only, not all of them. The table records about 72,000 clones, approximately 86% of them present only once. The origin of this receptor is an adult with an advanced solid tumor such as melanoma, head and neck, liver or kidney cancer. The source material was CD4+ or CD8+ T cells sorted from blood, sampled in a trial of the OX40 agonist ivuxolimab. The chain employs TRBV7-2 and TRBJ1-1; 8 nucleotides line up with TRBD1. The CDR3 loop reads CASSLGGAGGIEAFF. The CDR3 nucleotides are TGTGCCAGCAGCTTAGGAGGGGCAGGGGGCATTGAAGCTTTCTTT.